Listed below are T cell receptor beta chains from one sample, sequenced in a study of early T cells in non-severe SARS-CoV-2 infection. TCRdb itself ran the 5' RACE reads through MiXCR, one entry per CDR3 protein. The sample yields fewer than 55,000 distinct CDR3 sequences, around 3.6% seen once. Source material: whole blood. The receptors shown here come from an adult who was a healthcare worker with PCR-confirmed SARS-CoV-2 infection or an uninfected control (not recorded which). Both conserved end residues are part of each CDR3. The order of the fields is J gene, V gene, CDR3 protein.

j_call: TRBJ2-1
v_call: TRBV7-8
cdr3_aa: CASSLVRLAGSYNEQFF

j_call: TRBJ2-5
v_call: TRBV29-1
cdr3_aa: CSVVEIQETQYF

j_call: TRBJ1-2
v_call: TRBV6-2/TRBV6-3
cdr3_aa: CASSSAPGLVGHTF

j_call: TRBJ1-6
v_call: TRBV3-1
cdr3_aa: CASSPRSAGGNSPLHF

j_call: TRBJ2-1
v_call: TRBV19
cdr3_aa: CASSPTVGEQFF

j_call: TRBJ2-7
v_call: TRBV6-2/TRBV6-3
cdr3_aa: CASSYREGSYEQYF

j_call: TRBJ2-5
v_call: TRBV25-1
cdr3_aa: CASSVGGWEETQYF

j_call: TRBJ2-1
v_call: TRBV7-9
cdr3_aa: CASSLSAAAGHYNEQFF

j_call: TRBJ1-6
v_call: TRBV27
cdr3_aa: CASSFPGRDSPLHF

j_call: TRBJ1-1
v_call: TRBV6-1
cdr3_aa: CASTWEGNTEAFF

j_call: TRBJ2-6
v_call: TRBV11-2
cdr3_aa: CASSLRANSYSGANVLTF

j_call: TRBJ1-1
v_call: TRBV7-8
cdr3_aa: CASSPTGLNTEAFF

j_call: TRBJ2-6
v_call: TRBV30
cdr3_aa: CACGRISGANVLTF

j_call: TRBJ2-2
v_call: TRBV13
cdr3_aa: CASSARVTGELFF

j_call: TRBJ1-2
v_call: TRBV5-1
cdr3_aa: CASSLGTSHGYTF

j_call: TRBJ2-1
v_call: TRBV29-1
cdr3_aa: CSVVGGGATDEQFF

j_call: TRBJ2-1
v_call: TRBV13
cdr3_aa: CASSTQTSGRAREQFF

j_call: TRBJ1-1
v_call: TRBV29-1
cdr3_aa: CSVFTGREAFF

j_call: TRBJ1-1
v_call: TRBV10-2
cdr3_aa: CASSDWVRGTEAFF

j_call: TRBJ1-2
v_call: TRBV19
cdr3_aa: CASSIPYGYTF

j_call: TRBJ2-2
v_call: TRBV24-1
cdr3_aa: CATSPQGTGELFF

j_call: TRBJ2-1
v_call: TRBV2
cdr3_aa: CASSQNSGGREQFF

j_call: TRBJ2-1
v_call: TRBV7-2
cdr3_aa: CASSLLASGRNNEQFF

j_call: TRBJ2-3
v_call: TRBV20-1
cdr3_aa: CSASNPGGQNTQYF

j_call: TRBJ2-1
v_call: TRBV30
cdr3_aa: CAWSVGSNEQFF

j_call: TRBJ2-3
v_call: TRBV11-2
cdr3_aa: CASSLPFSGGTDTQYF

j_call: TRBJ2-1
v_call: TRBV20-1
cdr3_aa: CSAVRTSGGTYNEQFF

j_call: TRBJ2-3
v_call: TRBV5-1
cdr3_aa: CASSWTTRTDTQYF

j_call: TRBJ2-7
v_call: TRBV29-1
cdr3_aa: CSVEYVGEQYF

j_call: TRBJ1-1
v_call: TRBV18
cdr3_aa: CASSSGTGSEAFF

j_call: TRBJ1-2
v_call: TRBV12-3/TRBV12-4
cdr3_aa: CASSYRGGGYGYTF

j_call: TRBJ2-7
v_call: TRBV13
cdr3_aa: CASSPRRERYEQYF

j_call: TRBJ1-2
v_call: TRBV7-2
cdr3_aa: CASSFSRAGGRLNYGYTF

j_call: TRBJ1-5
v_call: TRBV9
cdr3_aa: CASSVGGTSNQPQHF

j_call: TRBJ2-1
v_call: TRBV12-3/TRBV12-4
cdr3_aa: CASTLGGNEQFF

j_call: TRBJ1-1
v_call: TRBV5-1
cdr3_aa: CASSLGQENTEAFF

j_call: TRBJ2-1
v_call: TRBV5-6
cdr3_aa: CASSFAGTSGVNEQFF

j_call: TRBJ1-3
v_call: TRBV7-8
cdr3_aa: CASSRGRGSGNTIYF

j_call: TRBJ2-7
v_call: TRBV20-1
cdr3_aa: CSARDPLSVGEEQYF

j_call: TRBJ2-1
v_call: TRBV3-1
cdr3_aa: CASTDEGARGGSSYNEQFF

j_call: TRBJ2-3
v_call: TRBV11-2
cdr3_aa: CASSSIQGSRGGTQYF

j_call: TRBJ2-1
v_call: TRBV30
cdr3_aa: CAWSVLAGSSLYNEQFF

j_call: TRBJ1-6
v_call: TRBV27
cdr3_aa: CASSPQLGSPLHF

j_call: TRBJ2-7
v_call: TRBV9
cdr3_aa: CASSVGQGRSYEQYF

j_call: TRBJ2-3
v_call: TRBV24-1
cdr3_aa: CATRGQGATDTQYF